The next 6 T cell receptor beta chains were all read from a single sample in a study of blood T cells in healthy people across ages (dated by TCRdb to 2015 to 2017). The method was 5' RACE. Sequencing was performed on an Illumina HiSeq 2500. The second PCR ran for about 7 to 11 cycles and used a J-beta primer mix along with a sample-barcoded 5' primer. TCRdb reanalyzed the raw reads on its own, using fastp at Q25 for trimming and MiXCR for clone calling, and kept in-frame beta chains. CDR3 protein sequences are deduplicated, and each keeps its most common genes and DNA. A total of around 800,000 distinct CDR3 sequences appear in this sample, approximately 55% of them only once. The leading ten clones occupy approximately 41% of the sample. Sequenced: blood. These receptors were obtained from a man aged 80 or over in good health.

The chain employs TRBV24-1 and TRBJ2-3; 7 bases are a match to TRBD1. Per germline, CDR1 KGHDR and CDR2 SFDVKD. Unmatched junction bases numbered 11, after V lost 4 bases and J lost 14 bases. CDR3 size: 13 residues. The CDR3 protein is CATSETGARYAYF. In DNA, the CDR3 is TGTGCCACCAGTGAAACAGGGGCTAGATACGCGTATTTT.

The sample holds one count of this clonotype. The chain carries TRBV5-5 and TRBJ2-5; 8 nucleotides match TRBD1. The J call may be incorrect, as the DNA end agrees better with TRBJ2-7. Germline V gives CDR1 SGHKS, CDR2 YYEKEE (reference sequence). The CDR3 is 13 residues long. The CDR3 protein is CASSRTGLIEQYF. The CDR3 DNA is TGTGCCAGCAGCAGGACAGGGTTAATCGAGCAGTACTTC.

The DNA of the CDR3 is TGCAGCGTTGGGCTCAGCTCCTACGAGCAGTACTTC. It is translated as CSVGLSSYEQYF. The rearrangement joins TRBV29-1 to TRBJ2-7; D not resolved. In germline, CDR1 is SQVTM, CDR2 ANQGSEA. Trimming stripped 4 bases from V and 0 bases from J, with 7 bases between. CDR3 length: 12 amino acids.

This rearrangement joins TRBV9 to TRBJ1-4; D is unresolved. V was pared by 4 bases and J by 8 bases, with 15 bases between. The germline CDR1 and CDR2 sequences are SGDLS and YYNGEE. The CDR3 loop spans 14 amino acids. For the CDR3, the DNA is TGTGCCAGCAGCTCCGATCCATGGAGGGAAAAACTGTTTTTT. Translating gives CASSSDPWREKLFF.

V usage is TRBV7-9 and J usage is TRBJ1-1; 8 bases line up with TRBD1. Per germline, CDR1 SEHNR and CDR2 FQNEAQ (reference sequence). CDR3 length: 14 residues. Germline trimming cut 6 bases from V and 3 bases from J; bases unmatched to any gene: 6. The CDR3, as DNA: TGTGCCAGCAGATTGACAGGGGTGGACACTGAAGCTTTCTTT. Protein: CASRLTGVDTEAFF.

The V call is TRBV20-1, the J call TRBJ2-7; D call uncertain. In germline, CDR1 is DFQATT, CDR2 SNEGSKA (reference sequence). The CDR3 length is 15 residues. The V end lost 0 bases, the J end lost 3 bases, and 15 bases lay between the germline ends. As DNA, the CDR3 is TGCAGTGCTAGAGATCCGTTGCGGAGTTTCTACGAGCAGTACTTC. It specifies CSARDPLRSFYEQYF.